The 17 T cell receptor beta chains below all came from one sample that was sequenced in a study of OX40 agonist ivuxolimab in advanced cancers. The data were produced by immunoSEQ multiplex PCR, yet TCRdb's version contains in-frame clones alone and is incomplete. This sample yields about 66,000 clones, of which approximately 88% are seen a single time; approximately 3% belongs to the top ten. The sample was CD4+ or CD8+ T cells sorted from blood, taken in a trial of the OX40 agonist ivuxolimab. All receptors come from an adult with an advanced solid tumor such as melanoma, head and neck, liver or kidney cancer.

The J gene is TRBJ2-2, the V gene TRBV10-3; possible D gene TRBD2, 5 bases. V was pared by 0 bases and J by 3 bases, with 11 bases between. This CDR3 region has 16 residues. Per the germline V gene, CDR1 is ENHRY and CDR2 is SYGVKD. As DNA, the CDR3 is TGTGCCATCAGTGAGTCGATGGAGGCAGACACCGGGGAGCTGTTTTTT. Its protein product is CAISESMEADTGELFF.

The chain is built from TRBV6-1 and TRBJ2-3; D is unclear. Looked up from germline, CDR1 is MNHNS and CDR2 is SASEGT. The V gene lost 1 base and the J gene lost 0 bases, with 8 bases spanning the gap. The length of the CDR3 is 15 residues. CDR3 DNA: TGTGCCAGCAGTGAAGGTGGTCTTAGCACAGATACGCAGTATTTT. Encoded protein: CASSEGGLSTDTQYF.

Regarding this clone: One end of the junction is discordant with germline, which a read error may explain. The J gene is TRBJ1-1, the V gene TRBV6-5; TRBD1 matches 7 bases. The CDR3 consists of 14 residues. Per the germline V gene, CDR1 is MNHEY and CDR2 is SVGAGI. CDR3 nucleotides: TGCGCCAGCAGTCGACAGGGTGGGCTCGCTGAAGCTTTCTTT. This codes for CASSRQGGLAEAFF.

The chain recombines TRBV5-1 with TRBJ1-1; TRBD1 might be the D (5 bases). Trimming left V 3 bases short and J 2 bases short, with 11 bases between. Germline V CDR1 and CDR2: SGHRS, YFSETQ. The CDR3 is made up of 14 amino acids. The CDR3 DNA reads as TGCGCCAGCAGCTCCGGGACGGAAAACACTGAAGCTTTCTTT. Its translation: CASSSGTENTEAFF. Together with reference TRBV5-1 and TRBJ1-1, the CDR3 gives the full variable domain: KAGVTQTPRYLIKTRGQQVTLSCSPISGHRSVSWYQQTPGQGLQFLFEYFSETQRNKGNFPGRFSGRQFSNSRSEMNVSTLELGDSALYLCASSSGTENTEAFFGQGTRLTVV.

The rearrangement joins TRBV4-1 to TRBJ2-3, with 8 nucleotides matching TRBD1. V lost 0 bases, J lost 4 bases, and 6 bases stayed unmatched. The germline V gene has CDR1 MGHRA and CDR2 YSYEKL. The CDR3 totals 16 residues. CDR3 coding DNA: TGCGCCAGCAGCCAAGACTTGACAGGGGAACCAGATACGCAGTATTTT. Protein product: CASSQDLTGEPDTQYF.

The chain joins TRBV7-3 to TRBJ2-3; 10 positions agree with TRBD2. Looked up from germline, CDR1 is SGHTA and CDR2 is FQGTGA. Germline trimming cut 6 bases from V and 5 bases from J; bases unmatched to any gene: 8. This CDR3 is 15 amino acids long. The CDR3 region is CASSFGLAERDTQYF. In nucleotides, the CDR3 is TGTGCCAGCAGTTTCGGACTAGCGGAGCGAGATACGCAGTATTTT.

The chain links TRBV10-2 to TRBJ1-1; 7 positions match TRBD1. The germline gives CDR1 WSHSY, CDR2 SAAADI. J gave up 4 bases and V 1 base, and 9 bases lay outside the gene matches. The CDR3 is 16 residues long. The CDR3 spells CASSEWETGRITEAFF. CDR3 in DNA: TGCGCCAGCAGTGAGTGGGAGACAGGGAGGATCACTGAAGCTTTCTTT.

Comment on this clone: An end of the junction differs from the germline gene, which may be a read error. The V and J genes are TRBV2 and TRBJ1-5; 8 nucleotides line up with TRBD1. The CDR3 sequence is 12 residues long. Germline assignment: CDR1 SNHLY and CDR2 FYNNEI. CDR3 protein: CASSLTRDRRLF. The CDR3, as DNA: TGTGCCAGCAGTTTAACTCGGGACAGGCGTTTGTTT.

This clone was seen just once. This chain connects TRBV5-5 to TRBJ2-7; D might be TRBD1 (6 bases). The CDR3 consists of 15 residues. Trimming took 3 bases from V and 2 from J, leaving 15 bases between them. CDR1 is SGHKS and CDR2 is YYEKEE in the germline V gene (reference sequence). The CDR3 nucleotides read TGTGCCAGCAGCTATACACCGGGACAAACCTACGAGCAGTACTTC. Protein sequence: CASSYTPGQTYEQYF. The entire variable domain, with the rest obtained from reference TRBV5-5 and TRBJ2-7, is as follows: DAGVTQSPTHLIKTRGQQVTLRCSPISGHKSVSWYQQVLGQGPQFIFQYYEKEERGRGNFPDRFSARQFPNYSSELNVNALLLGDSALYLCASSYTPGQTYEQYFGPGTRLTVT.

The chain is built from TRBV10-3 and TRBJ2-7, with a tentative D call TRBD2 (5 bases). The germline V gene encodes CDR1 ENHRY and CDR2 SYGVKD. V lost 3 bases, J lost 4 bases, and 7 bases lay in between. The CDR3 runs 12 residues. CDR3 amino acids: CAISERGYEQYF. The CDR3 nucleotides read TGTGCCATCAGTGAACGCGGGTACGAGCAGTACTTC.

This clone came up once. The chain links TRBV4-2 to TRBJ2-7, with D tentatively TRBD1 or TRBD2 (5 bases each). The CDR3 runs 16 residues. The V end lost 0 bases, the J end lost 2 bases, and 14 bases lay between the germline ends. Per germline, CDR1 LGHNA and CDR2 YNFKEQ. The CDR3: CASSQDLGTKTYEQYF. The CDR3 DNA reads as TGTGCCAGCAGCCAAGATCTCGGGACCAAGACCTACGAGCAGTACTTC.

This clone is termed medium-sized. This rearrangement joins TRBV9 to TRBJ2-2; no clear D. There are 16 residues in the CDR3. V lost 4 bases and J lost 5, with 18 bases in between. Germline CDR1 is SGDLS and CDR2 is YYNGEE. The CDR3, as DNA: TGTGCCAGCAGCCCCTCCCCCCCAGGTAATACCGGGGAGCTGTTTTTT. This encodes CASSPSPPGNTGELFF.

The V and J genes are TRBV19 and TRBJ2-1; TRBD2 matches 13 bases. The trim removed 7 bases at V and 7 bases at J, leaving 10 bases unmatched. Germline loops: CDR1 LNHDA, CDR2 SQIVND (reference sequence). The CDR3 runs 16 residues. The CDR3 spells CASITSGRASVNEQFF. CDR3 bases: TGTGCCAGTATCACTAGCGGGAGGGCCTCGGTAAATGAGCAGTTCTTC.

This clone has a single count. The chain couples TRBV30 to TRBJ2-5, with TRBD2 as a possible D gene (6 bases). Germline CDR1 GTSNPN, CDR2 SVGIG (reference sequence). The CDR3 contains 12 residues. Trimming removed 7 bases at V and 4 bases at J, with 13 bases between. This CDR3 is CALEGGGETQYF. The CDR3 bases are TGTGCCTTGGAGGGTGGCGGAGAGACCCAGTACTTC.

This clone was detected only once. The chain carries TRBV7-9 and TRBJ1-4; D perhaps matches TRBD1 (5 bases). V was cut by 4 bases and J by 8 bases, with 8 bases left in between. This CDR3 has 12 residues. From germline, CDR1 is SEHNR and CDR2 FQNEAQ (reference sequence). The CDR3 here is CASSWDAEKLFF. In nucleotides, the CDR3 is TGTGCCAGCAGCTGGGACGCCGAAAAACTGTTTTTT.

This chain uses TRBV13 with TRBJ1-2; tentative D call: TRBD1 (5 bases). V lost 5 bases and J lost 5, with 15 bases in between. The CDR3 is 14 residues long. The germline V gene encodes CDR1 PRHDT and CDR2 FYEKMQ (reference sequence). CDR3 amino acids: CASSQRQGGYGYTF. The CDR3 DNA reads TGTGCCAGCAGCCAACGGCAGGGAGGTTATGGCTACACCTTC.

In this sample, this clone turned up a few times. The chain links TRBV6-6 to TRBJ1-5; maybe TRBD1 (6 bases). The germline gives CDR1 MNHNY, CDR2 SVGAGI (reference sequence). V dropped 6 bases and J dropped 0 bases, with 12 bases sitting between them. The CDR3 totals 15 residues. CDR3 sequence: CASSRGQFSNQPQHF. The CDR3 DNA sequence: TGTGCCAGCAGCCGAGGACAGTTTAGCAATCAGCCCCAGCATTTT.